Below, 2 T cell receptor beta chains from the same sample are listed, as sequenced in a study of blood T cell repertoires in COVID-19. Clones were sequenced by immunoSEQ multiplex PCR, and TCRdb holds only the in-frame ones, with some missing. The sample lists about 130,000 clones; 75% to 85% were seen once. The sample was peripheral blood. Receptor source: a woman aged 70 to 79 with COVID-19, enrolled during active disease.

The gene calls are TRBV18 and TRBJ1-5; D uncertain. V lost 0 bases and J lost 0, with 12 bases in between. The CDR3 runs 17 residues. Germline V gene sequence: CDR1 KGHSH, CDR2 LQKENI. CDR3 nucleotides: TGTGCCAGCTCACCACCGTCGGGAGGTACTAGCAATCAGCCCCAGCATTTT. Encoded protein: CASSPPSGGTSNQPQHF. Full variable domain (outside the CDR3, taken from reference TRBV18 and TRBJ1-5): NAGVMQNPRHLVRRRGQEARLRCSPMKGHSHVYWYRQLPEEGLKFMVYLQKENIIDESGMPKERFSAEFPKEGPSILRIQQVVRGDSAAYFCASSPPSGGTSNQPQHFGDGTRLSIL.

The J gene is TRBJ1-2, the V gene TRBV30; D call uncertain. This CDR3 region has 13 residues. The germline gives CDR1 GTSNPN, CDR2 SVGIG (reference sequence). Deletions cut 2 bases from V and 4 bases from J, with 11 bases between. The DNA for the CDR3 is TGTGCCTGGAGTCGGGAATTCCCCTATGGCTACACCTTC. Translation gives CAWSREFPYGYTF.